This TCR beta chain was found in a study of blood T cell repertoires in COVID-19. Overall study: Samples came from the United States, Italy and Spain, spanning acute and convalescent COVID-19. T cells, B-cell-depleted T cells, or PBMCs provided the cDNA or gDNA that served as material.

Authors' analysis steps: Estimates of nucleated cell counts were drawn from the amplification of reference gene primers. This table comes from immunoSEQ multiplex PCR, and its TCRdb copy is limited to in-frame clones, with some not included. The DNA gave D and trimming, while V, J and clone size come from that table. The sample carries about 150,000 clones, 91% recorded once. The receptor's source is a man aged 50 to 59 with acute or convalescent COVID-19. The specimen sequenced was peripheral blood.

The CDR3: CASSYRRDKLFF. In nucleotides, the CDR3 is TGTGCCAGTAGTTATAGGAGGGATAAACTGTTTTTT. The rearrangement uses TRBV19 and TRBJ1-4, with no clear D. The CDR3 runs to 12 residues. Trimming left V 5 bases short and J 11 bases short, with 12 bases between. Germline V CDR1 and CDR2: LNHDA, SQIVND (reference sequence).